Included here is one T cell receptor beta chain sequence, with context. This sample was included in a study of cytomegalovirus exposure and HLA in healthy donors. PCR involved 60 Vbeta and 13 Jbeta primers. Produced via immunoSEQ multiplex PCR; TCRdb's table is partial and in-frame only. The repertoire consists of under 200,000 clones, with around four fifths occurring once and the leading ten covering roughly 7.3%. The CDR3 runs to 13 residues. The germline V gene has CDR1 SGHDT and CDR2 YYEEEE. Deletions cut 3 bases from V and 6 bases from J, with 9 bases between. Sequencing was performed on PBMCs. This sequence originates from a male donor in good health and CMV-seropositive. The V and J genes are TRBV5-6 and TRBJ1-4, with D maybe TRBD1 (5 bases). The CDR3, as DNA: TGTGCCAGCAGCTCGACAGAGGATGAAAAACTGTTTTTT. Amino acids: CASSSTEDEKLFF.